This T cell receptor beta chain was sequenced in a study of spatial heterogeneity in lung cancer. The time point was: sample taken at primary tumor resection. The study sequenced unsorted whole RNA from tumor, nontumor lung or frozen PBMC. To note about this clonotype: Given a much more abundant clone one base away, this may be a read error.

TCRdb ran MiXCR on the 5' RACE reads and lists one entry per CDR3 protein. The repertoire includes just over 14,000 distinct CDR3 sequences, 10% to 13% of them detected once, and under 40% sits in the top ten. Germline V gene data show CDR1 as MDHEN and CDR2 as SYDVKM. CDR3 length: 14 residues. Unmatched junction bases numbered 7, after V lost 5 bases and J lost 6 bases. The rearrangement links TRBV28 to TRBJ2-4; 7 positions agree with TRBD1. The sample consisted of PBMCs, taken at surgery. The TCR sequence derives from a female donor with early-stage non-small cell lung cancer. CDR3 coding DNA: TGTGCCAGCAGTCCCCTCGCAGGGGGAAACATTCAGTACTTC. Amino acids: CASSPLAGGNIQYF.